Below are 21 T cell receptor beta chains sequenced from a single sample in a study of radiation and T cells in renal cell carcinoma. Time point described: baseline pretreatment blood. Noted treatment: 15 Gy SBRT to primary tumor, nephrectomy 4 weeks later. Data came from immunoSEQ multiplex PCR; TCRdb stores just in-frame clones and leaves some out. Of approximately 100,000 clones listed, around 88% are singletons. The specimen comprised blood, sampled from a patient whose treatment included radiotherapy and nephrectomy. The source is a man over 45 with renal cell carcinoma.

V usage is TRBV7-9 and J usage is TRBJ2-7; TRBD1 agrees at 9 bases. With 5 bases clipped from V and 1 base from J, the junction kept 3 bases outside the gene matches. Germline CDR1 reads SEHNR; CDR2 reads FQNEAQ (reference sequence). The CDR3 has 14 residues. CDR3 sequence reads: CASSAGQGSYEQYF. In nucleotides, the CDR3 is TGTGCCAGCAGCGCGGGACAGGGATCCTACGAGCAGTACTTC.

The rearrangement uses TRBV28 and TRBJ2-5; 7 bases are a match to TRBD2. Germline CDR1 is MDHEN and CDR2 is SYDVKM. J gave up 6 bases and V 4 bases, and 11 bases lay outside the gene matches. The CDR3 totals 15 residues. The CDR3 spells CASSSRLALSQTQYF. Written as DNA, the CDR3 is TGTGCCAGCAGTTCCCGACTAGCTCTCAGTCAGACCCAGTACTTC.

The chain employs TRBV9 and TRBJ2-7, with TRBD1 matching 12 bases. Germline trimming cut 4 bases from V and 6 bases from J; bases unmatched to any gene: 8. From germline, CDR1 is SGDLS and CDR2 YYNGEE. The CDR3 contains 15 residues. The CDR3 is CASSPTGTGGGEQYF. CDR3 in DNA: TGTGCCAGCAGCCCAACCGGGACAGGGGGCGGCGAGCAGTACTTC.

This chain joins TRBV2 and TRBJ1-5; 10 nucleotides align to TRBD1. Trimming took 5 bases from V and 6 from J; bases not matched to a gene: 1. Germline values: CDR1 SNHLY, CDR2 FYNNEI. The CDR3 is 13 residues long. The CDR3 region has the DNA TGTGCCAGCAGTAGGGACAGGGGTCAGCCCCAGCATTTT. It encodes CASSRDRGQPQHF. Supplemented by reference TRBV2 and TRBJ1-5, the full variable domain reads EPEVTQTPSHQVTQMGQEVILRCVPISNHLYFYWYRQILGQKVEFLVSFYNNEISEKSEIFDDQFSVERPDGSNFTLKIRSTKLEDSAMYFCASSRDRGQPQHFGDGTRLSIL.

This chain uses TRBV2 with TRBJ1-5; D not resolved. V was trimmed by 6 bases and J by 7 bases, leaving 16 bases between them. The CDR3 has 14 residues. Germline-derived CDR1 and CDR2 are SNHLY and FYNNEI. CDR3 DNA: TGTGCCAGCAGCTTTGCCGGGAACATGCAGCCCCAGCATTTT. Encoded protein: CASSFAGNMQPQHF.

The chain recombines TRBV7-2 with TRBJ2-7, with TRBD1 identical over 7 bases. V gave up 2 bases and J gave up 3 bases; unmatched junction bases: 4. Looked up from germline, CDR1 is SGHTA and CDR2 is FQGNSA. The CDR3 runs 14 residues. The CDR3 DNA reads TGTGCCAGCAGCTTATACAGGGGTAACTACGAGCAGTACTTC. Amino acid sequence: CASSLYRGNYEQYF.

The V and J genes are TRBV10-3 and TRBJ2-7; 8 nucleotides line up with TRBD1. Germline CDR1 ENHRY, CDR2 SYGVKD. V lost 7 bases and J lost 0; bases outside the gene matches: 11. The CDR3 length is 16 residues. The CDR3 loop reads CAITPRDRSSSYEQYF. CDR3 sequence (DNA): TGTGCCATCACACCCAGGGACAGGTCGAGCTCCTACGAGCAGTACTTC.

This chain uses TRBV7-8 with TRBJ2-7; 10 positions agree with TRBD1. Looked up from germline, CDR1 is SGHVS and CDR2 is FQNEAQ. V lost 4 bases to trimming and J lost 2 bases; unmatched junction nucleotides: 2. The length of the CDR3 is 14 residues. The CDR3 nucleotides read TGTGCCAGCAGCTCAGGGACAGGGGCCTACGAGCAGTACTTC. This translates into CASSSGTGAYEQYF.

The V gene is TRBV5-4, the J gene TRBJ2-7; either TRBD1 or TRBD2 may supply D (7 bases each). The V and J ends lost 0 bases and 1 base respectively, with 20 bases between them. Germline assignment: CDR1 SGHNT and CDR2 YYREEE (reference sequence). The CDR3 contains 18 residues. The CDR3 loop reads CASSLEGASGNPSYEQYF. The CDR3 DNA is TGTGCCAGCAGCTTGGAGGGGGCTAGCGGAAATCCTTCCTACGAGCAGTACTTC. The whole variable domain, remainder taken from reference TRBV5-4 and TRBJ2-7, is ETGVTQSPTHLIKTRGQQVTLRCSSQSGHNTVSWYQQALGQGPQFIFQYYREEENGRGNFPPRFSGLQFPNYSSELNVNALELDDSALYLCASSLEGASGNPSYEQYFGPGTRLTVT.

The V call is TRBV11-2, the J call TRBJ2-7; D is undetermined. Germline V CDR1 and CDR2: SGHAT, FQNNGV. The ends were cut back, 1 base at V and 2 bases at J, with 9 bases in the middle. The CDR3 contains 14 residues. CDR3 in DNA: TGTGCCAGCAGCTTAGGACTTGGTACCTACGAGCAGTACTTC. It is translated as CASSLGLGTYEQYF.

The gene calls are TRBV7-9 and TRBJ1-1, with 8 nucleotides matching TRBD1. This CDR3 region has 14 residues. The V segment lost 5 bases and the J segment 5 bases; nucleotides outside the gene matches: 7. CDR1 SEHNR and CDR2 FQNEAQ come from the germline V gene (reference sequence). CDR3 nucleotides: TGTGCCAGCAGCGACAGGGGAGGACCGACTGAAGCTTTCTTT. It is translated as CASSDRGGPTEAFF. Full variable domain (missing parts from reference TRBV7-9 and TRBJ1-1): DTGVSQNPRHKITKRGQNVTFRCDPISEHNRLYWYRQTLGQGPEFLTYFQNEAQLEKSRLLSDRFSAERPKGSFSTLEIQRTEQGDSAMYLCASSDRGGPTEAFFGQGTRLTVV.

This clone is a singleton in its sample. V and J are TRBV5-1 and TRBJ1-1; D is uncertain. The length of the CDR3 is 14 residues. Germline CDR1 SGHRS, CDR2 YFSETQ. The V and J ends lost 2 bases and 2 bases respectively, with 10 bases between them. The DNA for the CDR3 is TGCGCCAGCAGCTTAATGAGGCAAAACACTGAAGCTTTCTTT. Protein: CASSLMRQNTEAFF. The full variable domain, rest sourced from reference TRBV5-1 and TRBJ1-1, is KAGVTQTPRYLIKTRGQQVTLSCSPISGHRSVSWYQQTPGQGLQFLFEYFSETQRNKGNFPGRFSGRQFSNSRSEMNVSTLELGDSALYLCASSLMRQNTEAFFGQGTRLTVV.

J is TRBJ2-5 and V is TRBV2; the D gene is possibly TRBD1 (6 bases). Germline V gives CDR1 SNHLY, CDR2 FYNNEI. The CDR3 is made up of 15 amino acids. Trimming removed 7 bases from V and 0 bases from J, with 15 bases in between. CDR3 sequence reads: CASTGQLWDQETQYF. CDR3 DNA sequence: TGTGCCAGCACCGGACAGTTATGGGACCAAGAGACCCAGTACTTC.

The J gene is TRBJ1-1, the V gene TRBV5-1, with D perhaps TRBD1 (6 bases). The germline V gene has CDR1 SGHRS and CDR2 YFSETQ. This CDR3 spans 14 amino acids. V lost 2 bases and J 5 bases, leaving 13 bases between the germline ends. The CDR3 nucleotides read TGCGCCAGCAGCTTTGGAACAGGGAGTACTGAAGCTTTCTTT. The encoded protein is CASSFGTGSTEAFF. The full variable domain, in which reference TRBV5-1 and TRBJ1-1 provide the parts outside the CDR3, is KAGVTQTPRYLIKTRGQQVTLSCSPISGHRSVSWYQQTPGQGLQFLFEYFSETQRNKGNFPGRFSGRQFSNSRSEMNVSTLELGDSALYLCASSFGTGSTEAFFGQGTRLTVV.

The chain combines TRBV2 with TRBJ2-5; maybe TRBD1 (5 bases). This CDR3 has 15 amino acids. Germline values: CDR1 SNHLY, CDR2 FYNNEI. V dropped 2 bases and J dropped 5 bases, with 15 bases sitting between them. The CDR3 sequence: CASSEFLGLGETQYF. CDR3 nucleotides: TGTGCCAGCAGTGAATTTCTGGGGCTTGGTGAGACCCAGTACTTC.

The chain employs TRBV21-1 and TRBJ1-1. TRBV21-1 is listed as a pseudogene. CDR3 length: 16 amino acids. CDR3 protein: CASCRQAGPANTEAFF. CDR3 coding DNA: TGTGCCAGCTGCCGCCAAGCGGGTCCAGCGAACACTGAAGCTTTCTTT.

The rearrangement links TRBV6-5 to TRBJ1-5; tentative D call: TRBD1 (6 bases). Trimming took off 6 bases at V and 6 bases at J, with 15 bases between the two ends. The germline V gene encodes CDR1 MNHEY and CDR2 SVGAGI. This CDR3 spans 14 amino acids. The CDR3 protein is CASSTGYGSQPQHF. The CDR3 nucleotides are TGTGCCAGCAGCACAGGGTACGGTTCTCAGCCCCAGCATTTT.

This chain connects TRBV5-1 to TRBJ2-1; D ambiguous. This CDR3 is 11 amino acids long. The ends were cut back, 5 bases at V and 8 bases at J, with 8 bases in the middle. Germline assignment: CDR1 SGHRS and CDR2 YFSETQ. CDR3 nucleotide sequence: TGCGCCAGCAGACTGGCCTATGAGCAGTTCTTC. Its protein is CASRLAYEQFF.

The chain has TRBV6-5 and TRBJ2-7; the match to TRBD2 covers 7 bases. CDR3 length: 15 amino acids. Trimming at V came to 5 bases and at J to 2 bases, leaving 9 bases not matched to a gene. Germline V CDR1 and CDR2: MNHEY, SVGAGI. The CDR3 DNA sequence: TGTGCCAGCAGTGCCTCGACGGGACTACCCTACGAGCAGTACTTC. The encoded protein is CASSASTGLPYEQYF.

A single count supports this clone. The rearrangement joins TRBV7-2 to TRBJ2-1; D uncertain. Germline V gives CDR1 SGHTA, CDR2 FQGNSA. V dropped 1 base and J dropped 14 bases, with 12 bases sitting between them. The CDR3 is made up of 12 amino acids. The DNA for the CDR3 is TGTGCCAGCAGCTTAGGCCAGTATGGGGAGTTCTTC. This codes for CASSLGQYGEFF.

The chain joins TRBV11-1 to TRBJ2-2, with a possible D match to TRBD1 (6 bases). CDR3 size: 18 residues. CDR1 and CDR2 (germline): SGHAT, FQDESV (reference sequence). The ends were cut back, 2 bases at V and 4 bases at J, with 20 bases in the middle. Here the CDR3 reads CASSLRQGFIYGTGELFF. DNA for the CDR3: TGTGCCAGCAGCTTACGGCAGGGGTTCATTTATGGCACCGGGGAGCTGTTTTTT.